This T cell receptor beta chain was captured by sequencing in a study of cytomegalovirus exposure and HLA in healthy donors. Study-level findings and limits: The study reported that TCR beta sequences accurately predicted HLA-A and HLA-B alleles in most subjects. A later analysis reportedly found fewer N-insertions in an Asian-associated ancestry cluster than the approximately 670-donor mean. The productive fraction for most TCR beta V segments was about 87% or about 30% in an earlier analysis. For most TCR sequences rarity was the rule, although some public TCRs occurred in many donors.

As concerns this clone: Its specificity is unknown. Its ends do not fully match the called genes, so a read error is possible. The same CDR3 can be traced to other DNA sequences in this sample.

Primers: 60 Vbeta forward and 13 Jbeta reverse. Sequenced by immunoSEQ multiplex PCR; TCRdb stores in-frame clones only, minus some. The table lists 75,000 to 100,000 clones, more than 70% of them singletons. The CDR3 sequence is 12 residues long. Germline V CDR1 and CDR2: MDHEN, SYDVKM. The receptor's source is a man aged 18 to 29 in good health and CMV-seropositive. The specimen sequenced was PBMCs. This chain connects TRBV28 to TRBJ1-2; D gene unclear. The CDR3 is CASSLMREGYTF. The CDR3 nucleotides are TGCGCCAGCAGTTTAATGAGGGAAGGCTACACCTTC.